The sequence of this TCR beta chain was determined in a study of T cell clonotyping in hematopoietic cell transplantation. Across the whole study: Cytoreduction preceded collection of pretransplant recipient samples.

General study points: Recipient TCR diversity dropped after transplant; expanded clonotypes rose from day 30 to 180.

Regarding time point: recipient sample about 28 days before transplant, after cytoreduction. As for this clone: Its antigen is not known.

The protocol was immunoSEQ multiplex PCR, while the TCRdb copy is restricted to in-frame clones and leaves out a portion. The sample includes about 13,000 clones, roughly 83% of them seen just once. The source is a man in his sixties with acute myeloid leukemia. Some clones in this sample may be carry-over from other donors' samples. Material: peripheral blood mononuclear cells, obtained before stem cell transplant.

This CDR3 is CASSHPGQIYEQYF. The CDR3 region has the DNA TGTGCCAGCAGCCACCCCGGACAGATATACGAGCAGTACTTC. The gene calls are TRBV14 and TRBJ2-7, with D maybe TRBD1 (6 bases). This CDR3 is 14 amino acids long. CDR1 and CDR2 (germline): SGHDN, FVKESK. With 3 bases removed from V and 4 bases from J, the gap between germline ends came to 13 bases.